A selection of T cell receptor beta chains follows, all from one sample in a study of cytomegalovirus exposure and HLA in healthy donors. The repertoire was sequenced with immunoSEQ multiplex PCR; TCRdb's copy has only in-frame clones and lacks some. The sample consists of about 110,000 clones, roughly 78% of them appearing once. Sequenced material: PBMCs. These receptors were obtained from a woman between 25 and 40 years old in good health and CMV-seronegative. Each CDR3 is given with its conserved first and last residue. The D gene is left open where the match is weak. Size tells how often a clone was seen (once, few, many) or the class of an expanded clone, and some rows leave it out.

D gene,V gene,CDR3 length,clone size,J gene,CDR3 protein
TRBD2,TRBV30,15,.,TRBJ2-3,CAWSVSGRSTDTQYF
.,TRBV7-9,16,.,TRBJ1-2,CASSLDPLRFNYGYTF
TRBD1,TRBV7-9,14,.,TRBJ1-1,CASSSEGANTEAFF
TRBD1,TRBV2,14,.,TRBJ1-1,CASSGTGGFTEAFF
TRBD1,TRBV7-8,16,once,TRBJ1-2,CASSLSDRGTFYGYTF
TRBD1,TRBV11-2,15,.,TRBJ2-7,CASRPGQGKPYEQYF
TRBD1,TRBV7-2,17,.,TRBJ2-2,CASSLRGQGAVTGELFF
TRBD1,TRBV6-5,14,.,TRBJ1-2,CASRPTGGHYGYTF
.,TRBV5-4,16,.,TRBJ1-2,CASSLAIGGQGKGYTF
TRBD1,TRBV28,15,.,TRBJ1-1,CASSELGGSNTEAFF
TRBD1,TRBV5-1,14,.,TRBJ2-1,CASSWGQIYNEQFF
TRBD1,TRBV7-9,15,few,TRBJ1-5,CASSLGAGGVQPQHF
.,TRBV4-1,15,medium-sized,TRBJ1-5,CASSPDPGANQPQHF
.,TRBV28,14,.,TRBJ1-2,CASSFPGGVYGYTF
TRBD1,TRBV6-1,15,once,TRBJ1-5,CASSGGQGEGQPQHF
.,TRBV10-3,14,.,TRBJ1-3,CAIREDNSGNTIYF
TRBD2,TRBV6-1,14,.,TRBJ2-2,CASSALAGAGELFF
TRBD1,TRBV18,15,.,TRBJ1-4,CASSHGTGAAEKLFF
.,TRBV6-6,13,few,TRBJ1-2,CASSPGVNYGYTF
TRBD2,TRBV7-6,17,few,TRBJ2-3,CASSVPTSGYRTDTQYF
.,TRBV10-3,13,.,TRBJ1-6,CATRGDYNSPLHF
TRBD2,TRBV29-1,17,.,TRBJ2-7,CSVLKLRPGGRSYEQYF
TRBD1,TRBV10-3,19,.,TRBJ1-2,CAISGSPPGQGVQNYGYTF
.,TRBV29-1,12,.,TRBJ1-1,CSAERDGAEAFF
.,TRBV13,15,.,TRBJ1-1,CASSLSQGRGTEAFF
.,TRBV27,14,.,TRBJ1-1,CASRAGQMNTEAFF
TRBD2,TRBV12-5,15,.,TRBJ2-1,CASGPGLAGYNEQFF
TRBD1,TRBV30,15,.,TRBJ2-7,CAWRRPRTGPSEQYF
TRBD1,TRBV7-9,14,.,TRBJ2-7,CASSPGTGIDEQYF
.,TRBV9,13,.,TRBJ1-3,CASSTGTSHTIYF
TRBD2,TRBV28,15,.,TRBJ2-5,CASTTGQRGQETQYF
TRBD1,TRBV28,13,.,TRBJ2-5,CASTPGGRETQYF
.,TRBV4-3,15,.,TRBJ1-1,CASSQAGVRGTEAFF
TRBD1,TRBV5-6,16,.,TRBJ2-3,CASSIRDRARTGTQYF
.,TRBV29-1,13,.,TRBJ1-5,CSVGENSNQPQHF
TRBD1,TRBV4-2,17,.,TRBJ1-2,CASSQDLGQATNYGYTF
TRBD2,TRBV7-6,17,.,TRBJ2-1,CASSLEPTSGVSNEQFF
TRBD2,TRBV29-1,16,.,TRBJ2-2,CSVRGLAGGNTGELFF
TRBD1,TRBV4-3,15,.,TRBJ1-5,CASRPDRADNQPQHF
TRBD1,TRBV4-1,16,.,TRBJ1-2,CASSQYGTGGTYGYTF
.,TRBV29-1,10,once,TRBJ2-1,CSVLHNEQFF